A single sample is the source of the 5 T cell receptor beta chains below, sequenced in a study of T cells after yellow fever vaccination. TCRdb called the 5' RACE reads again in MiXCR, with one record for every CDR3 protein. The sample consists of 200,000 to 250,000 distinct CDR3 sequences, 6.9% of them appearing once. Sequenced here: CD4+ T cells sorted from PBMCs, sampled 15 days after the yellow fever booster vaccination. The receptors derive from a man under 40 who received the YFV17D yellow fever vaccine.

This clonotype has only a few counts. This chain uses TRBV9 with TRBJ2-1; no clear D gene. This CDR3 spans 15 amino acids. V lost 1 base to trimming and J lost 7 bases, with 15 bases between them. In germline, CDR1 is SGDLS, CDR2 YYNGEE. The CDR3 here is CASSVYQGRRNEQFF. The CDR3 bases are TGTGCCAGCAGCGTATACCAAGGGCGTCGGAATGAGCAGTTCTTC.

This clonotype was counted a few times. The rearrangement uses TRBV6-2 or TRBV6-3 and TRBJ2-2, with D tentatively TRBD2 (6 bases). V was pared by 8 bases and J by 6 bases, with 19 bases between. The length of the CDR3 is 15 residues. Germline V CDR1 and CDR2: MNHEY, SVGEGT. The CDR3 loop is CASRFGSTEAGELFF. CDR3 coding DNA: TGTGCCAGCCGATTCGGGAGCACGGAGGCCGGGGAGCTGTTTTTT.

This sequence joins TRBV9 and TRBJ2-7; possibly TRBD1 or TRBD2 for D (6 bases each). The CDR3 is 15 residues long. Germline V gives CDR1 SGDLS, CDR2 YYNGEE. The V gene lost 0 bases and the J gene lost 0 bases, with 10 bases spanning the gap. The CDR3, as DNA: TGTGCCAGCAGCGTAGGCGGGACACCCTCCTACGAGCAGTACTTC. Translating it yields CASSVGGTPSYEQYF. The full variable domain, rest sourced from reference TRBV9 and TRBJ2-7, is DSGVTQTPKHLITATGQRVTLRCSPRSGDLSVYWYQQSLDQGLQFLIQYYNGEERAKGNILERFSAQQFPDLHSELNLSSLELGDSALYFCASSVGGTPSYEQYFGPGTRLTVT.

The sample holds many counts of this clonotype. The genes are TRBV20-1 and TRBJ2-7; TRBD1 might be the D (6 bases). This CDR3 region has 15 residues. V was shortened by 3 bases and J by 1 base, with 16 bases between the two germline ends. The germline gives CDR1 DFQATT, CDR2 SNEGSKA (reference sequence). CDR3 amino acids: CSARIAGAGSYEQYF. CDR3 nucleotides: TGCAGTGCTAGGATTGCAGGGGCAGGGTCCTACGAGCAGTACTTC.

This clonotype was seen ten or more times. The V call is TRBV11-2, the J call TRBJ2-3; D gene unclear. Germline V gene lookup returns CDR1 SGHAT and CDR2 FQNNGV. Trimming pared 1 base from V and 9 bases from J, leaving 14 bases between. The CDR3 length is 14 residues. CDR3 in amino acids: CASSLVSHLGTQYF. The CDR3 DNA reads TGTGCCAGCAGCTTAGTGTCCCATCTGGGCACGCAGTATTTT.